This T cell receptor beta chain appears in the sequencing data of a study of radiotherapy plus CTLA-4 blockade in lung cancer. Looked up from germline, CDR1 is MNHEY and CDR2 is SVGAGI. Trimming took 2 bases from V and 7 from J, leaving 11 bases between them. This CDR3 contains 14 residues. A single count supports this clone. Sequencing used immunoSEQ multiplex PCR; TCRdb keeps in-frame clones, though not all of them. The sample carries some 110,000 clones, 81% recorded once. Here the sequenced sample was peripheral blood, taken from a patient treated with radiotherapy plus ipilimumab. The chain carries TRBV6-5 and TRBJ1-4; D may be TRBD1 (5 bases). The TCR was taken from a human donor with non-small cell lung cancer that progressed on radiotherapy plus ipilimumab. Some clones in this sample may be carry-over from other donors' samples. CDR3 protein: CASSYQVGGEKLFF. The DNA of the CDR3 is TGTGCCAGCAGTTACCAAGTCGGGGGTGAAAAACTGTTTTTT.